This T cell receptor (beta chain) was documented in a study of cytomegalovirus exposure and HLA in healthy donors. Study-wide points: Presence/absence comparisons presumed near-even sequencing depth among donors. TCR association rates varied by HLA locus in a later analysis, with DRB1 highest and HLA-C lowest. An analysis that came later showed most CMV-associated TCR beta chains appearing HLA-restricted.

J was trimmed by 8 bases and V by 7 bases; bases with no gene match: 6. The CDR3 length is 12 residues. Germline loops: CDR1 MDHEN, CDR2 SYDVKM. PCR involved 60 Vbeta and 13 Jbeta primers. Clones were read by immunoSEQ multiplex PCR, and TCRdb kept only the in-frame ones, dropping some. The sample gives 150,000 or so clones, 75% to 85% of which show up once; approximately 7.7% is in the top ten. Everyone who donated was a healthy bone marrow donor. About this clone itself: Its antigen remains unidentified.

The sample comprised PBMCs. The origin of this receptor is a man aged 25 to 45 in good health and CMV-seropositive. The gene calls are TRBV28 and TRBJ2-3, with 7 bases lining up with TRBD2. CDR3 in amino acids: CASTSGAGTQYF. The DNA for the CDR3 is TGTGCCAGCACCAGCGGGGCCGGTACGCAGTATTTT.